These 30 T cell receptor beta chains originate from one sample sequenced in a study of CD8+CD57+ T cells in acquired aplastic anemia (dated by TCRdb to 2016 to 2019). The sequencer listed for this sample is Illumina HiSeq 2000. TCR beta VDJ combination and CDR3 sequence profiling used genomic DNA as the template. TCRdb's own reprocessing of the public reads used fastp at Q25 and MiXCR and kept productive beta chains. CDR3 protein sequences are deduplicated, and each keeps its most common genes and DNA. Here the sample has fewer than 200,000 distinct CDR3 sequences; 40% to 50% occur a single time. Clones ranked in the top ten supply over 0.95% of the sample. Flow cytometry had shown CD8+CD57+ cell expansion in the patients selected for sequencing. The sequenced sample consisted of sorted CD4+, CD8+, or CD8+CD57+ T cells (not recorded which) from PBMCs. The receptors shown here come from a human donor with aplastic anemia.

The sample holds a few counts of this clonotype. This sequence joins TRBV20-1 and TRBJ2-7; D not certain. Germline V gives CDR1 DFQATT, CDR2 SNEGSKA (reference sequence). The CDR3 runs 13 residues. Trimming took 7 bases from V and 3 from J, leaving 16 bases between them. The CDR3 DNA follows: TGCAGTGTTAACGCCAAGGGTGTCTACGAGCAGTACTTC. It codes for CSVNAKGVYEQYF.

This clonotype was detected many times. The chain joins TRBV6-1 to TRBJ1-2; no definite D call. This CDR3 comprises 12 residues. The germline gives CDR1 MNHNS, CDR2 SASEGT. The V end was cut by 4 bases, the J end by 2 bases, with 5 bases between. The CDR3: CASSVENYGYTF. CDR3 DNA sequence: TGTGCCAGCAGTGTTGAAAACTATGGCTACACCTTC.

This sequence joins TRBV6-1 and TRBJ1-5; possible D gene TRBD1, 6 bases. This CDR3 is built from 16 residues. Between the trimmed V and J ends, which lost 2 bases and 6 bases, there was a span of 17 bases. Germline-derived CDR1 and CDR2 are MNHNS and SASEGT. CDR3 region: CASSESGGRGGQPQHF. For the CDR3, the DNA is TGTGCCAGCAGTGAATCCGGGGGGCGAGGTGGTCAGCCCCAGCATTTT.

This clonotype was seen only once. A much larger clone differs by one base, so this may be a read error. The chain has TRBV6-2 or TRBV6-3 and TRBJ2-3; D gene unclear. CDR1 is MNHEY, CDR2 SVGEGT, per germline. The CDR3 has 13 amino acids. The CDR3 DNA sequence: TGTGCCAGCCGTTACTCGTTGGATTATACGCAGTATTTT. This sequence encodes CASRYSLDYTQYF.

Regarding this clonotype: This may arise from a read error, as a much more abundant clone is one base away. V usage is TRBV6-5 and J usage is TRBJ1-6, with a tentative D call TRBD1 (5 bases). The CDR3 is made up of 14 amino acids. The germline gives CDR1 MNHEY, CDR2 SVGAGI. The chain's CDR3 is CAGSYGGNNSPLHF. CDR3 bases: TGTGCCGGCAGTTACGGGGGGAATAATTCACCCCTCCACTTT.

The J gene is TRBJ1-6, the V gene TRBV2; a possible D gene is TRBD1 (6 bases). Trimming pared 6 bases from V and 9 bases from J, leaving 15 bases between. Germline CDR1 reads SNHLY; CDR2 reads FYNNEI. The CDR3 sequence is 14 residues long. DNA for the CDR3: TGTGCCAGCAGGGTAGGGGGAGTAGGTTCACCCCTCCACTTT. It yields the protein CASRVGGVGSPLHF.

The table lists this clonotype with a count of one. The chain recombines TRBV2 with TRBJ2-7; the match to TRBD1 covers 8 bases. In germline, CDR1 is SNHLY, CDR2 FYNNEI. The V segment lost 4 bases and the J segment 3 bases; nucleotides outside the gene matches: 8. The CDR3 is 15 amino acids. CDR3 region: CASSGSGGPNYEQYF. CDR3 in DNA: TGTGCCAGCAGTGGGTCAGGGGGCCCTAACTACGAGCAGTACTTC.

This clonotype has at least ten counts. The rearrangement links TRBV20-1 to TRBJ1-1; D may be TRBD1 (5 bases). V was cut by 0 bases and J by 3 bases, with 14 bases left in between. The CDR3 spans 15 residues. CDR1 is DFQATT, CDR2 SNEGSKA, per germline (reference sequence). CDR3: CSARDWGDLDTEAFF. CDR3 coding DNA: TGCAGTGCTAGAGATTGGGGGGATTTGGACACTGAAGCTTTCTTT.

V gene TRBV5-1 combines with J gene TRBJ2-2, with D perhaps TRBD1 (5 bases). Germline CDR1 is SGHRS and CDR2 is YFSETQ. Trimming cost V 0 bases and J 0 bases, with 18 bases left between them. CDR3 size: 19 residues. The CDR3 sequence is CASSLEPRVRAANTGELFF. The CDR3, as DNA: TGCGCCAGCAGCTTGGAACCCAGGGTTAGGGCCGCGAACACCGGGGAGCTGTTTTTT.

This clonotype was seen more than once but under ten times. This may come from a read error, since a much larger clone is one base off. This chain links TRBV20-1 with TRBJ2-3; TRBD2 might be the D (7 bases). The CDR3 sequence is 16 residues long. Germline values: CDR1 DFQATT, CDR2 SNEGSKA (reference sequence). CDR3 sequence reads: CSLFAGASDFTDTQCF. CDR3 nucleotides: TGCAGCCTATTTGCGGGGGCCTCCGATTTCACAGATACGCAGTGTTTT.

This chain joins TRBV10-3 and TRBJ2-6, with D perhaps being TRBD1 or TRBD2 (6 bases each). This CDR3 is 13 amino acids long. Trimming removed 11 bases at V and 2 bases at J, with 10 bases between. Germline CDR1 is ENHRY and CDR2 is SYGVKD. CDR3 amino acids: CAGGGTGANVLTF. The CDR3 region has the DNA TGTGCCGGAGGGGGGACTGGGGCCAACGTCCTGACTTTC.

This clonotype was seen many times. The chain recombines TRBV5-1 with TRBJ2-3; D is possibly TRBD2 (6 bases). Trimming took off 0 bases at V and 3 bases at J, with 8 bases between the two ends. There are 14 residues in the CDR3. The germline CDR1 and CDR2 sequences are SGHRS and YFSETQ. The CDR3 DNA reads as TGCGCCAGCAGCTTGGCGGGGGTGACAGATACGCAGTATTTT. Amino acid sequence: CASSLAGVTDTQYF.

Concerning this clonotype: A much more abundant neighbour one base away suggests this may be a read error. The chain recombines TRBV9 with TRBJ2-1, with TRBD2 identical over 7 bases. This CDR3 region has 15 residues. The V segment lost 4 bases and the J segment 0 bases; nucleotides outside the gene matches: 4. Germline CDR1 reads SGDLS; CDR2 reads YYNGEE. DNA of the CDR3: TGTGCCAGCAGCCCTAGCGGAAGCTCCTACAATGAGCAGTTCTTC. Amino acid sequence: CASSPSGSSYNEQFF.

The table lists this clonotype with many counts. This chain connects TRBV12-3 or TRBV12-4 to TRBJ2-5; TRBD2 aligns across 7 bases. This CDR3 is 16 amino acids long. The J segment lost 7 bases and the V segment lost 6 bases, leaving 17 bases of the junction unmatched. The CDR3 DNA is TGTGCCAGCAGCCCCCGGGGTCTAGCGGCCTTCGGGACCCAGTACTTC. It translates to CASSPRGLAAFGTQYF.

The V call is TRBV4-2, the J call TRBJ2-3; D might be TRBD1 or TRBD2, each matching 5 bases. The V end lost 4 bases, the J end lost 3 bases, and 23 bases lay between the germline ends. Germline assignment: CDR1 LGHNA and CDR2 YNFKEQ. The CDR3 length is 18 residues. The CDR3 DNA reads as TGTGCCAGCAGCCGCGTGGCAGGTGGGGGTAGTAGGACAGATACGCAGTATTTT. It is translated as CASSRVAGGGSRTDTQYF.

This clonotype was detected many times. This chain joins TRBV5-4 and TRBJ2-5; TRBD2 might be the D (5 bases). The length of the CDR3 is 15 residues. Germline V gene data show CDR1 as SGHNT and CDR2 as YYREEE (reference sequence). V was shortened by 0 bases and J by 3 bases, with 12 bases between the two germline ends. The CDR3 coding sequence is TGTGCCAGCAGCTTGGCCGGGCGGACTGAAGAGACCCAGTACTTC. Its translation: CASSLAGRTEETQYF.

The rearrangement uses TRBV29-1 and TRBJ2-7, with TRBD2 matching over 7 bases. This CDR3 spans 12 amino acids. V lost 8 bases, J lost 0 bases, and 4 bases stayed unmatched. Germline V gene data show CDR1 as SQVTM and CDR2 as ANQGSEA. CDR3 DNA: TGCAGCACGCGGGAGTCCTCCTACGAGCAGTACTTC. Translation: CSTRESSYEQYF.

The rearrangement joins TRBV7-2 to TRBJ2-5, with D possibly being TRBD2 (5 bases). The germline gives CDR1 SGHTA, CDR2 FQGNSA. CDR3 size: 16 residues. The V gene lost 5 bases and the J gene lost 0 bases, with 16 bases spanning the gap. CDR3 sequence reads: CASSPRRAGYQETQYF. The CDR3 DNA follows: TGTGCCAGCAGCCCTCGGCGGGCAGGTTACCAAGAGACCCAGTACTTC.

The chain couples TRBV19 to TRBJ2-3, with 8 bases identical to TRBD2. CDR1 and CDR2 from the germline V gene are LNHDA and SQIVND (reference sequence). J gave up 2 bases and V 8 bases, and 3 bases lay outside the gene matches. This CDR3 spans 13 amino acids. For the CDR3, the DNA is TGTGCCAGTGCGGGGGGCTACACAGATACGCAGTATTTT. Its protein product is CASAGGYTDTQYF.

This clonotype was observed once. The V and J genes are TRBV7-2 and TRBJ2-7; 10 nucleotides agree with TRBD2. The V and J ends lost 0 bases and 5 bases, in that order; junction bases with no gene match: 7. This CDR3 spans 16 amino acids. Germline V gene data show CDR1 as SGHTA and CDR2 as FQGNSA. The CDR3 nucleotides are TGTGCCAGCAGCTTAGCGGAGAGTAGCGGGGGGAACGAGCAGTACTTC. This gives the protein CASSLAESSGGNEQYF.

V is TRBV9 and J is TRBJ2-3, with D possibly called TRBD1 or TRBD2 (7 bases each). The germline gives CDR1 SGDLS, CDR2 YYNGEE. V gave up 10 bases and J gave up 1 base, with 19 bases separating them. The CDR3 runs to 15 residues. The CDR3 protein is CACRRGGGGTDTQYF. In DNA form, the CDR3 reads TGTGCCTGCCGCAGGGGGGGCGGGGGCACAGATACGCAGTATTTT.

V usage is TRBV5-1 and J usage is TRBJ2-7, with a weak D call TRBD1 (6 bases). This CDR3 has 14 residues. Per the germline V gene, CDR1 is SGHRS and CDR2 is YFSETQ. Trimming left V 3 bases short and J 3 bases short, with 13 bases between. CDR3 amino acids: CASSSQGTYYEQYF. CDR3 bases: TGCGCCAGCAGCTCACAGGGCACCTACTACGAGCAGTACTTC.

Here the CDR3 reads CASSGRQGAGTQYF. In nucleotides, the CDR3 is TGTGCCAGCAGTGGGAGACAGGGGGCGGGGACCCAGTACTTC. The gene calls are TRBV2 and TRBJ2-5; TRBD1 aligns across 10 bases. CDR1 SNHLY and CDR2 FYNNEI come from the germline V gene. V was clipped by 4 bases and J by 7 bases; unmatched bases: 6. This CDR3 has 14 amino acids.

The chain employs TRBV5-1 and TRBJ2-2, with TRBD1 matching over 8 bases. CDR1 and CDR2 (germline): SGHRS, YFSETQ. This CDR3 has 17 amino acids. Losses at the gene ends were 3 bases for V and 2 bases for J; bases not matched to a gene: 9. The CDR3 region is CASSSNAGTGNTGELFF. The DNA of the CDR3 is TGCGCCAGCAGCTCAAATGCCGGGACAGGAAACACCGGGGAGCTGTTTTTT.

The chain joins TRBV3-1 to TRBJ2-7; 9 nucleotides align to TRBD2. Germline V lookup: CDR1 LGHDT, CDR2 YNNKEL (reference sequence). Trimming removed 4 bases from V and 0 bases from J; junction bases left unmatched: 10. This CDR3 is built from 17 residues. CDR3 amino acids: CASSPSRLAASSYEQYF. CDR3 sequence (DNA): TGTGCCAGCAGCCCGAGTCGACTAGCGGCTAGCTCCTACGAGCAGTACTTC.

This chain connects TRBV2 to TRBJ2-7; 10 bases align to TRBD1. The V and J ends lost 5 bases and 7 bases, in that order; junction bases with no gene match: 8. The CDR3 is made up of 14 amino acids. Germline loops: CDR1 SNHLY, CDR2 FYNNEI. CDR3 residues: CASSYRGGQGEQYF. In DNA form, the CDR3 reads TGTGCCAGCAGTTACAGGGGGGGACAGGGGGAGCAGTACTTC.

This clonotype was recorded only once. The rearrangement uses TRBV7-2 and TRBJ2-7; D possibly corresponds to TRBD2 (6 bases). V was cut by 1 base and J by 5 bases, with 12 bases left in between. This CDR3 region has 14 residues. The germline V gene has CDR1 SGHTA and CDR2 FQGNSA. DNA for the CDR3: TGTGCCAGCAGCTTAGGGCTAGCGAGAAACGAGCAGTACTTC. It translates to CASSLGLARNEQYF.

About this clonotype itself: The junction departs from germline at one end; a sequencing error may be responsible. This rearrangement joins TRBV4-2 to TRBJ2-1, with TRBD1 identical over 9 bases. The CDR3 runs to 16 residues. The germline V gene has CDR1 LGHNA and CDR2 YNFKEQ. This CDR3 is CASSQDLTGGNNEQSF. CDR3 in DNA: TGTGCCAGCAGCCAAGACTTGACAGGGGGAAACAATGAGCAGTCCTTC.

The chain combines TRBV24-1 with TRBJ2-6; D assignment may be TRBD1 or TRBD2 (5 bases each). The CDR3 consists of 17 residues. Germline V gives CDR1 KGHDR, CDR2 SFDVKD. Trimming stripped 1 base from V and 0 bases from J, with 9 bases between. CDR3: CATSDFTGGSGANVLTF. In DNA form, the CDR3 reads TGTGCCACCAGTGATTTCACAGGAGGCTCTGGGGCCAACGTCCTGACTTTC.

The genes are TRBV24-1 and TRBJ2-6; D gene ambiguous. Germline V CDR1 and CDR2: KGHDR, SFDVKD. The CDR3 is 15 residues long. Deletions cut 4 bases from V and 0 bases from J, with 6 bases between. CDR3 residues: CATSDVSSGANVLTF. DNA of the CDR3: TGTGCCACCAGTGACGTTAGCTCTGGGGCCAACGTCCTGACTTTC.